This T cell receptor (beta chain) was profiled in a study of identical twins. The CDR3 is 15 amino acids. J was trimmed by 5 bases and V by 5 bases; bases with no gene match: 7. CDR1 SGHVS and CDR2 FQNEAQ come from the germline V gene. The study, taken as a whole, reports: Insertion counts were lower in abundant cord blood beta clonotypes, a trend that memory repertoires did not show.

This clonotype has at least ten counts. Its cognate antigen is unknown. Template switching added a universal primer site, and cDNA bore unique molecular identifiers. TCRdb reprocessed the 5' RACE reads with MiXCR, giving one entry per CDR3 protein. The sample shows about 690,000 distinct CDR3 sequences, over 5% of them seen only once. Sample: naive T cells sorted from blood. This sequence originates from a man between 18 and 29 years old in good health. This chain uses TRBV7-8 with TRBJ2-2, with 8 bases identical to TRBD2. CDR3 in DNA: TGTGCCAGCAGCCCTAGCGGGTTAGGGACCGGGGAGCTGTTTTTT. This codes for CASSPSGLGTGELFF.